This T cell receptor (beta chain) was captured in a study of control samples from healthy donors and cancer patients. Germline V gene lookup returns CDR1 LGHDT and CDR2 YNNKEL (reference sequence). V was clipped by 0 bases and J by 1 base, with 16 bases between them. The CDR3 is 17 residues long. The method was immunoSEQ multiplex PCR; TCRdb's version includes in-frame clones alone and lacks a portion of them. Among 120,000 or so clones listed, 85% to 95% were seen once. The V call is TRBV3-1 (or the pseudogene TRBV3-2), the J call TRBJ2-7, with unresolved D. This receptor was identified in an older man with head and neck cancer. The specimen was PBMCs. CDR3 sequence reads: CASSQEGLPTHSYEQYF. CDR3 nucleotide sequence: TGTGCCAGCAGCCAAGAAGGTCTCCCCACCCATTCCTACGAGCAGTACTTC.